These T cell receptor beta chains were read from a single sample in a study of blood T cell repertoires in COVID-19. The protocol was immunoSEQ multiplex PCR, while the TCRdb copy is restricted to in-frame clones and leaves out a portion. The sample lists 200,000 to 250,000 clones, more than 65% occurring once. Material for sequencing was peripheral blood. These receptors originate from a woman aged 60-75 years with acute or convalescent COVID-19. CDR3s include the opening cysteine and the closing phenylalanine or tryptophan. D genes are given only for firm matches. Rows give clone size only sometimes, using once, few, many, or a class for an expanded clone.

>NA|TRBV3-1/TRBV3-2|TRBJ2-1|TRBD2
TGTGCCAGCAGCCTTAGCGGGGGGGGCAATGAGCAGTTCTTC
CASSLSGGGNEQFF
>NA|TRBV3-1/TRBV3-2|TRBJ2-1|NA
TGTGCCAGCAGCCTCGGACTTTCGTGGAATGAGCAGTTCTTC
CASSLGLSWNEQFF
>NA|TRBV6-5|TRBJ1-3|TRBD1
TGTGCCAGCAGGGGACAGATCTCTGGAAACACCATATATTTT
CASRGQISGNTIYF
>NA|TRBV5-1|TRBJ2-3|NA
TGCGCCAGCAGCTTGTCCGGACATCATCTGAAGACAGATACGCAGTATTTT
CASSLSGHHLKTDTQYF
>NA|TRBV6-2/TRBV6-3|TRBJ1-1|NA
TGTGCCAGCAGTTACTCGACTCGGACATTAAACACTGAAGCTTTCTTT
CASSYSTRTLNTEAFF
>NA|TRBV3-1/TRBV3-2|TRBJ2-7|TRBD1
TGTGCCAGCAGCCCTGGGACAGGGACCTACGAGCAGTACTTC
CASSPGTGTYEQYF
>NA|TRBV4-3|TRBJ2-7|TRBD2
TGCGCCAGCAGCCGGGGTAGCGGGGACTACGAGCAGTACTTC
CASSRGSGDYEQYF
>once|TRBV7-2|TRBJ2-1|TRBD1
TGTGCCAGCAGCTCCAGACAGGGGGCGGGCGATGAGCAGTTCTTC
CASSSRQGAGDEQFF
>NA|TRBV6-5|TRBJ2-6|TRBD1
TGTGCCAGCAGTAGGGACAGGGCTGGGGCCAACGTCCTGACTTTC
CASSRDRAGANVLTF
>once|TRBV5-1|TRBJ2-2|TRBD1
TGCGCCAGCAGCTTACAGGGGGACGGCGGGGAGCTGTTTTTT
CASSLQGDGGELFF
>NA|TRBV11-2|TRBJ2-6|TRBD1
TGTGCCAGCAGCCCCAAAAGCTCGACAGGGGCGTCTGGGGCCAACGTCCTGACTTTC
CASSPKSSTGASGANVLTF
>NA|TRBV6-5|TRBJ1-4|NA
TGTGCCAGCACAACAGGGTCCGGTGAAAAACTGTTTTTT
CASTTGSGEKLFF
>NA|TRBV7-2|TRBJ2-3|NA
TGTGCCAGCAGCTCCCAACGGTCTAGCACAGATACGCAGTATTTT
CASSSQRSSTDTQYF
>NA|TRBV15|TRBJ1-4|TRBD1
TGTGCCACCAGCCAGGACAGGGTTTATGAAAAACTGTTTTTT
CATSQDRVYEKLFF
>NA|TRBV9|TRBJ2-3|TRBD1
TGTGCCAGCAGGGGACAGGAAAGCACAGATACGCAGTATTTT
CASRGQESTDTQYF
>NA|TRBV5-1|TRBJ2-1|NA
TGCGCCAGCAGAGAGGGCCCCACCTACAATGAGCAGTTCTTC
CASREGPTYNEQFF
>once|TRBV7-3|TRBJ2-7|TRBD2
TGTGCCAGCAGAGGGGACCGGGGGGTTATCTACGAGCAGTACTTC
CASRGDRGVIYEQYF
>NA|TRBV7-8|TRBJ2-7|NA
TGTGCCAGCAGCCGGCAGGGTCGGTACGAGCAGTACTTC
CASSRQGRYEQYF
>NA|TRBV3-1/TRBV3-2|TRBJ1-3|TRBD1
TGTGCCAGCAGGGGTACAGGGGTTGAAGGAAACACCATATATTTT
CASRGTGVEGNTIYF
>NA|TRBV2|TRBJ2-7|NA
TGTGCCAGCAGTGAACTCCGGGACTACGAGCAGTACTTC
CASSELRDYEQYF
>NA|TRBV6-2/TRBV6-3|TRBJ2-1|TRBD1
TGTGCCAGCAGTTCGACCAGGACAGGGAGCTCCTACAATGAGCAGTTCTTC
CASSSTRTGSSYNEQFF
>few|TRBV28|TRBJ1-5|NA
TGTGCCAGCAGTTTTGCGGGGAATCAGCCCCAGCATTTT
CASSFAGNQPQHF
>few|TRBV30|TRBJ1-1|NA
TGTGCCTGGAGTAGGGGGACTGAAGCTTTCTTT
CAWSRGTEAFF
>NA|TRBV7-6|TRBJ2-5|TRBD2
TGTGCCAGCAGCATCGGACTAGCGGGGTCGATGGAGACCCAGTACTTC
CASSIGLAGSMETQYF
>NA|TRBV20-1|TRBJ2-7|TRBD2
TGCAGTGCTATTGAGCGGGGAGCGCCCTACGAGCAGTACTTC
CSAIERGAPYEQYF
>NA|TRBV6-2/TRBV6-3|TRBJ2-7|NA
TGTGCCAGCCGTTCAATGGGGGGAACTTTGTTCCACGAGCAGTACTTC
CASRSMGGTLFHEQYF
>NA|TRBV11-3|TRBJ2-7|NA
TGTGCCAGCAGCTTGGGACTCGGCTACGAGCAGTACTTC
CASSLGLGYEQYF
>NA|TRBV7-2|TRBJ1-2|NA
TGTGCCAGCAGCTTCACCGGACGGGGCTATGGCTACACCTTC
CASSFTGRGYGYTF
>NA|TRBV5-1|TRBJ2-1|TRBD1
TGCGCCAGCAGCCGAACGGGTTTGCAGGGGGCCTTTGGGAATGAGCAGTTCTTC
CASSRTGLQGAFGNEQFF
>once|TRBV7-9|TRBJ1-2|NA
TGTGCCAGCAGCCAAGATAACAGGGTTTCTGGGGGCTACACCTTC
CASSQDNRVSGGYTF
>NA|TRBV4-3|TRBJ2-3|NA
TGCGCCAGCAGCCAAGGGACAGCTAGCACAGATACGCAGTATTTT
CASSQGTASTDTQYF
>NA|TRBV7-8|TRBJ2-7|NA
TGTGCCAGCAGCCCCACGTTGGAGGAGCAGTACTTC
CASSPTLEEQYF
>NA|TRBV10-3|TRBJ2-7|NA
TGTGCCACCAAAACAGGCCCCTACGAGCAGTACTTC
CATKTGPYEQYF
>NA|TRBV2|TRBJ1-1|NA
TGTGCCAGTAAAGTCTGGCCCCAGAACACTGAAGCTTTCTTT
CASKVWPQNTEAFF
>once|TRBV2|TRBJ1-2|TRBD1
TGTGCCAGCAGTGGGGACAGGGTCTTTTCTTACACCTTC
CASSGDRVFSYTF
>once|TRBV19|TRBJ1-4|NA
TGTGCCAGTAGTAGCGGAAGTGAAAAACTGTTTTTT
CASSSGSEKLFF
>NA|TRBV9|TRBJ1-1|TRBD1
TGTGCCAGCAGCGCCACAGGGGTTGGCACTGAAGCTTTCTTT
CASSATGVGTEAFF
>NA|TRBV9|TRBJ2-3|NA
TGTGCCAGCAGCCCACTGGAGGGACGCACAGATACGCAGTATTTT
CASSPLEGRTDTQYF
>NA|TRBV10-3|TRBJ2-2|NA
TGTGCCATCAGGACCGACCAGGGTCTCACCGGGACCGGGGAGCTGTTTTTT
CAIRTDQGLTGTGELFF
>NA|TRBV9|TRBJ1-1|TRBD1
TGTGCCAGCTCGTCGGGACAGCACACTGAAGCTTTCTTT
CASSSGQHTEAFF
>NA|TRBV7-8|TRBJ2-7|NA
TGTGCCAGCACCCTGGCAGGGACAACTTACGAGCAGTACTTC
CASTLAGTTYEQYF
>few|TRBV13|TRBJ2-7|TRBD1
TGTGCCAGCAGCCCCGGACAGGGGCTCTCCTACGAGCAGTACTTC
CASSPGQGLSYEQYF
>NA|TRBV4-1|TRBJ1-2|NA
TGCGCCAGCAGCCAAAGCAGGGTCGTTAGCTCTGGCTACACCTTC
CASSQSRVVSSGYTF
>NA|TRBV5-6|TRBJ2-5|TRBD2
TGTGCCAGCAGTACTGGACTAGCCGGGGAGACCCAGTACTTC
CASSTGLAGETQYF
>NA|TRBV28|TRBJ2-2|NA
TGTGCCAGCCCTGGAGCGGTGGGAGGGGAGCTGTTTTTT
CASPGAVGGELFF
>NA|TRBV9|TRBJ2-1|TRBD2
TGTGCCAGCAGCGTAGATAGTAGCGGGAATTCCTACAATGAGCAGTTCTTC
CASSVDSSGNSYNEQFF
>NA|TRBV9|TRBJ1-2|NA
TGTGCCAGCAGCGTATCAGGGGCCTACTATGGCTACACCTTC
CASSVSGAYYGYTF